What follows is one TCR beta chain and its context. This receptor's antigen is unknown. One base away there is no much larger clone; base qualities are not given. High-throughput TCRbeta CDR3 sequencing of frozen genomic DNA was performed by immunoSEQ, with PCR amplification, mapping, bias correction and internal controls included. The study's processing was this. Productive rearrangements were kept, and unique TCRbeta sequences were defined by CDR3 nucleotide sequence plus V and J gene. For classification of a sequence as donor-reactive, at least 5-fold expansion in CFSE-low cells relative to unstimulated pre-transplant cells and a frequency of at least 0.01% were required. Minimum frequency thresholds were set for each subject based on the unstimulated sample with the lowest template count, ensuring at least 90% detection power. Jensen-Shannon divergence between the top 1000 TCRbeta sequences post-transplant and pre-transplant was used to measure repertoire turnover. Changes in detection of donor-reactive sequences were tested with two-sided Fisher's exact tests. Sourced from immuneACCESS, this table was stored by TCRdb with only in-frame sequences that have V and J called. A share of the clones is absent; for the studies checked, an unresolved V gene accounts for under half, and the remainder has no known explanation. V and J calls and clone size are as listed in that table; D and trimming were resolved from the DNA. A total of about 75,000 clones appear in this sample, roughly nine tenths of them only once. Of the sample, roughly 2.5% is held by the ten largest clones.

The entry originates in a study of T cell clones after liver transplantation (dated by TCRdb to the late 2010s). Concerning the study at large: ITN030ST, the source of the samples, was a randomized trial that attempted immunosuppression withdrawal within 2 years of liver transplantation. Donor-reactive T cell clones were identified by TCRbeta sequencing following a pre-transplant mixed lymphocyte reaction and were subsequently tracked in post-transplant blood. As an antigen-independent comparator for the donor-reactive sequences, third party-reactive TCRbeta sequences from pre-transplant MLRs were identified as well. Of the eight recipients, a few were HCV-positive, while the remaining recipients had been transplanted for non-autoimmune, non-viral indications. The subjects received no induction therapy and were kept on standard immunosuppression until randomization at 12-24 months post-transplant. Tolerance meant complete immunosuppression withdrawal for at least one year without liver enzymes rising beyond twice the upper limit of normal. Blood samples were collected pre-transplant, pre-randomization before withdrawal, and post-randomization after either full withdrawal or failed withdrawal. A cohort of 8 liver transplant recipients was studied, of whom 3 were classified as tolerant and 5 as non-tolerant. General conclusions and limits of the study: Without allograft tissue specimens, donor-reactive T cells may have migrated into the graft rather than being deleted. The decline in donor-reactive sequences exceeded the decline in third party-reactive sequences, suggesting partial antigen-specific deletion that was unrelated to withdrawal success. Low numbers of available donor cells limited the measurable donor-reactive repertoire in a couple of subjects. When repertoire turnover was accounted for, significantly reduced detection of donor-reactive sequences was found in 7 of 8 subjects for CD4 and in 8 of 8 subjects for CD8. In 5 of 8 subjects, regardless of tolerance or HCV status, circulating donor-reactive CD4 TCRbeta sequences dropped significantly post-transplant. Conclusions were preliminary, limited by small, heterogeneous patient numbers and non-standardized post-transplant time points.

This sample's time point label indicates: pre-transplant. Thawed unstimulated PBMCs were stained for CD3, CD4 and CD8 and FACS-sorted into CD3+CD4+ and CD3+CD8+ populations. Randomization to immunosuppression withdrawal applied to every one of the 8 studied subjects. Genomic DNA was isolated with the Qiagen DNeasy Blood and Tissue Kit. Reading from cysteine to phenylalanine, the CDR3 counts 15 amino acids. Only the CDR3 portion is preserved as DNA: 45 bases, with reading frame beginning at the first base. The germline V gene supplies CDR1 MNHEY and CDR2 SVGAGI. V loses 6 bases at its end and J loses 0 bases; junction bases beyond the gene matches: 8.

The clonotype comes from a human donor who received a liver transplant. The rearrangement joined TRBV6-5 to TRBJ2-7, and 7 bases in between align with TRBD2. The sample here was CD4+ T cells from blood, taken before liver transplant. CDR3 loop: CASRSSGASSYEQYF. The DNA is TGTGCCAGCAGATCGAGCGGGGCTAGCTCCTACGAGCAGTACTTC.